Here is one TCR beta chain with its context. The data originate from a study of blood T cell repertoires in COVID-19. The wider study: T cells, B-cell-depleted T cells, or PBMCs supplied cDNA or gDNA.

Only in-frame clones appear in the TCRdb table, and some are missing; sequencing was by immunoSEQ multiplex PCR. Here the sample spans around 280,000 clones, under 90% being singletons. Germline CDR1 and CDR2: GTSNPN and SVGIG (reference sequence). The V gene lost 0 bases and the J gene lost 6 bases, with 7 bases spanning the gap. This CDR3 is 12 amino acids long. The genes are TRBV30 and TRBJ2-3; D perhaps matches TRBD2 (6 bases). This clonotype originated in a woman in her twenties or thirties with COVID-19, enrolled during active disease. Sequenced sample: peripheral blood. The CDR3 sequence is CAWSVGGDTQYF. For the CDR3, the DNA is TGTGCCTGGAGTGTTGGAGGGGATACGCAGTATTTT.